The rows below give T cell receptor beta chains drawn from one sample of a study of cytomegalovirus exposure and HLA in healthy donors. TCRdb keeps only in-frame clones here, not all; method: immunoSEQ multiplex PCR. This sample yields 150,000 or so clones, of which more than 60% are seen a single time; over 2% belongs to the top ten. Input material: PBMCs. The receptors originated from a human donor in good health. CDR3s include the opening cysteine and the closing phenylalanine or tryptophan. Each record gives: J gene, V gene, CDR3 protein.

TRBJ2-5 TRBV5-1 CASSLDSNQETQYF
TRBJ1-1 TRBV5-1 CASSLDPTGGTEAFF
TRBJ1-6 TRBV27 CASSSGQGRNSPLHF
TRBJ2-5 TRBV9 CASSAGTSGGQETQYF
TRBJ1-1 TRBV6-5 CASSASPTGGTEAFF
TRBJ1-4 TRBV15 CATRGKRGLGYEKLFF
TRBJ2-7 TRBV7-7 CASSLREGSYEQYF
TRBJ2-4 TRBV30 CAWSGTFHTLKNIQYF
TRBJ2-7 TRBV30 CAWKTGYYEQYF
TRBJ1-3 TRBV19 CASSISGFGNTIYF
TRBJ2-7 TRBV7-3 CASSLMGQGSYEQYF
TRBJ2-5 TRBV30 CAWASGASQETQYF
TRBJ1-2 TRBV29-1 CSVEVSGFGYGYTF
TRBJ2-5 TRBV7-8 CASSQGDHGETQYF
TRBJ1-2 TRBV5-1 CASSLRTGGDGYTF
TRBJ1-2 TRBV19 CASSIDPGGYTF
TRBJ2-7 TRBV11-2 CASSSLDRTYEQYF
TRBJ2-1 TRBV7-6 CASSLAPGTGYYNEQFF
TRBJ1-4 TRBV7-9 CASSLGDRGSEKLFF
TRBJ2-4 TRBV7-2 CASSRQGGGKNIQYF
TRBJ1-1 TRBV6-5 CASSPSQVNTEAFF
TRBJ2-3 TRBV19 CASSMADTQYF
TRBJ1-2 TRBV15 CATSLGQNYGYTF
TRBJ1-1 TRBV6-5 CASSYSSRLNTEAFF
TRBJ1-2 TRBV5-6 CASSLVGGFGYTF
TRBJ1-2 TRBV5-1 CASSLGQATGGYTF
TRBJ1-1 TRBV10-3 CAISESPYRENTEAFF
TRBJ2-5 TRBV7-8 CASSIPTTAETQYF
TRBJ1-3 TRBV2 CASRGDGNTIYF
TRBJ1-1 TRBV9 CASSRTALDMEAFF
TRBJ2-2 TRBV27 CASSQSGELFF
TRBJ1-2 TRBV20-1 CSASPGHGYTF
TRBJ1-6 TRBV9 CASRDTGNSPLHF
TRBJ1-6 TRBV7-2 CASSLPSANSPLHF
TRBJ2-2 TRBV19 CASSIWADSNTGELFF
TRBJ1-2 TRBV27 CASRQTGTPNGYTF
TRBJ2-5 TRBV5-1 CASSLGTAKETQYF
TRBJ1-1 TRBV12-5 CASGFEGWTEAFF
TRBJ2-7 TRBV5-1 CASSRGDSYEQYF
TRBJ1-5 TRBV2 CASSRSRGGANQPQHF
TRBJ2-4 TRBV5-4 CASSSTSGSDIQYF
TRBJ1-1 TRBV11-2 CASSSRRGANTEAFF
TRBJ1-6 TRBV5-1 CASSFEAGYNSPLHF
- TRBV6-4 CASSDSSGGSTDTQHF
TRBJ1-2 TRBV9 CASSVAKGGLGRGRGIYGYTF
TRBJ1-6 TRBV27 CASSLSPPGQGISPLHF
TRBJ1-1 TRBV6-6 CASSPLEAEAFF
TRBJ1-4 TRBV25-1 CASSDGTGYEKLFF
TRBJ2-2 TRBV7-6 CASSLFITTGNTGELFF
TRBJ1-1 TRBV10-3 CAISESTTDTEAFF
TRBJ1-1 TRBV7-3 CASSLGQGRKTEAFF
TRBJ2-7 TRBV4-1 CASSQTIDPSGGVYEQYF
TRBJ1-3 TRBV30 CAWSVQAGNTIYF
TRBJ2-7 TRBV6-5 CASSSPTTAYTEQYF
TRBJ1-1 TRBV9 CASSALAGGNTEAFF